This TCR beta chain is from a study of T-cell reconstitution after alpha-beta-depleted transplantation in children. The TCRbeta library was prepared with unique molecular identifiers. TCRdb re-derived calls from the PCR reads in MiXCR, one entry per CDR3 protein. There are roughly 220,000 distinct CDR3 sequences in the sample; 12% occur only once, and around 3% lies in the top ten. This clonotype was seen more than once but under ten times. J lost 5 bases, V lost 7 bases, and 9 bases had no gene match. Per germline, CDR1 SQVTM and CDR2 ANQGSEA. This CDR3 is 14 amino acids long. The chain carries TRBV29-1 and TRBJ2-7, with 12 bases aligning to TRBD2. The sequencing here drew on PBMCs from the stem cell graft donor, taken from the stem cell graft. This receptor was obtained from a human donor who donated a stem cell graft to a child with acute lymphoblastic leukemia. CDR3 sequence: CSALSLAGGDEQYF. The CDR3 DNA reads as TGCAGCGCCCTGAGCCTAGCGGGAGGGGACGAGCAGTACTTC.